This record concerns one T cell receptor (beta chain) sequence. The antigen is unknown. Germline V lookup: CDR1 MNHNY, CDR2 SVGAGI (reference sequence). The CDR3 has 16 amino acids. V was cut by 3 bases and J by 5 bases, with 19 bases left in between. The sample belongs to a study of OX40 agonist ivuxolimab in advanced cancers. Study-level information: Each dose-escalation patient presented with hepatocellular carcinoma, melanoma, renal cell or head and neck cancer. A history of anti-PD-1, anti-PD-L1 or anti-CTLA-4 therapy was acceptable, and about 37% had some.

The study, taken as a whole, reports: Partial responders treated at 0.1-3.0 mg/kg exhibited clonal expansion among the lowest measured. The study found that CD8+ T cells averaged more expanded clones than CD4+.

Assay used: immunoSEQ multiplex PCR; TCRdb lists only in-frame clones, some missing. The profile covers 70,000 to 80,000 clones, with around 89% appearing a single time and roughly 0.89% taken by the ten largest. This TCR was sampled from an adult with an advanced solid tumor such as melanoma, head and neck, liver or kidney cancer. The source was CD4+ or CD8+ T cells sorted from blood, collected in a trial of the OX40 agonist ivuxolimab. This chain connects TRBV6-6 to TRBJ1-1, with D perhaps matching TRBD1 (6 bases). The CDR3 DNA reads as TGTGCCAGCAGTTATCCGGACAGCGTAAAGGGGACTGAAGCTTTCTTT. Its protein is CASSYPDSVKGTEAFF.